What follows are 10 T cell receptor beta chains derived from one specimen sequenced in a study of blood T cell repertoires in COVID-19. The table came from immunoSEQ multiplex PCR; TCRdb's copy has only in-frame clones and leaves some out. The data hold some 78,000 clones, with 86% observed a single time. The sequenced sample consisted of peripheral blood. These receptor sequences come from a man in his fifties with active or convalescent COVID-19.

This clone showed up just a few times. Other DNA sequences from this sample encode an identical CDR3 as well. The chain carries TRBV19 and TRBJ1-5; 10 bases map to TRBD1. The V gene's germline CDR1 is LNHDA and CDR2 SQIVND (reference sequence). With V trimmed by 5 bases and J by 2 bases, 0 bases remained unmatched. This CDR3 region has 14 residues. The CDR3 sequence is CASSGTGGNQPQHF. In DNA form, the CDR3 reads TGTGCCAGTAGTGGGACAGGGGGCAATCAGCCCCAGCATTTT.

This chain joins TRBV11-3 and TRBJ2-1; 13 bases agree with TRBD2. The germline CDR1 and CDR2 sequences are SGHNT and YENEEA. This CDR3 is built from 18 residues. V shed 3 bases, J shed 0 bases, and the junction held 5 bases outside the gene matches. The CDR3 region has the DNA TGTGCCAGCAGCTTGGGACTAGCGGGGACCATCTCCTACAATGAGCAGTTCTTC. Its protein is CASSLGLAGTISYNEQFF.

The chain links TRBV6-5 to TRBJ2-7, with 7 bases lining up with TRBD1. Germline values: CDR1 MNHEY, CDR2 SVGAGI. The CDR3 contains 15 residues. With 6 bases clipped from V and 7 bases from J, the junction kept 15 bases outside the gene matches. In DNA, the CDR3 is TGTGCCAGCAGACCAAGACAGGGCTCTATATCGGAGCAGTACGTC. Its translation is CASRPRQGSISEQYV.

The chain combines TRBV6-2 or TRBV6-3 with TRBJ1-4, with a tentative D call TRBD1 (6 bases). V was trimmed by 2 bases and J by 0 bases, leaving 19 bases between them. CDR1 and CDR2 (germline): MNHEY, SVGEGT. CDR3 length: 19 amino acids. DNA for the CDR3: TGTGCCAGCAGTTACCCCATCGACAGGCCACAAGCAACTAATGAAAAACTGTTTTTT. Translated: CASSYPIDRPQATNEKLFF.

This clone occurred a few times. The rearrangement links TRBV4-2 to TRBJ2-2; possibly TRBD1 for D (6 bases). CDR3 length: 14 amino acids. The V end lost 2 bases, the J end lost 4 bases, and 8 bases lay between the germline ends. Germline V gene lookup returns CDR1 LGHNA and CDR2 YNFKEQ. The CDR3 spells CASSQQQGTGELFF. CDR3 nucleotide sequence: TGTGCCAGCAGCCAACAACAGGGCACCGGGGAGCTGTTTTTT.

Only one count was recorded for this clone. The V call is TRBV3-1 (or the pseudogene TRBV3-2), the J call TRBJ2-1, with 9 nucleotides matching TRBD2. Looked up from germline, CDR1 is LGHDT and CDR2 is YNNKEL (reference sequence). The V gene end was trimmed by 2 bases and the J gene end by 7 bases; junction bases not matched to a gene: 9. The CDR3 is 16 amino acids. CDR3 nucleotides: TGTGCCAGCAGCCAAAAGGCAGCGGGGGGTTGGAATGAGCAGTTCTTC. Amino acids: CASSQKAAGGWNEQFF.

The rearrangement joins TRBV7-2 to TRBJ2-3; 14 nucleotides align to TRBD2. The CDR3 is 16 residues long. V was pared by 5 bases and J by 3 bases, with 4 bases of the junction left unmatched. From germline, CDR1 is SGHTA and CDR2 FQGNSA. CDR3 DNA sequence: TGTGCCAGCAGCCCCTGGACTAGCGGGGGGACAGATACGCAGTATTTT. Translation gives CASSPWTSGGTDTQYF.

This clone came up once. V usage is TRBV4-3 and J usage is TRBJ2-3; TRBD2 might be the D (6 bases). CDR1 and CDR2 (germline): LGHNA, YSLEER. V dropped 1 base and J dropped 3 bases, with 8 bases sitting between them. The length of the CDR3 is 14 residues. The CDR3 DNA sequence: TGCGCCAGCAGCCAAGGTGCGGGGACAGATACGCAGTATTTT. Amino acid sequence: CASSQGAGTDTQYF.

This chain joins TRBV4-1 and TRBJ2-3; 9 bases align to TRBD2. V trimming: 0 bases; J trimming: 4 bases; junction bases outside the gene matches: 8. In germline, CDR1 is MGHRA, CDR2 YSYEKL. The CDR3 sequence is 17 residues long. The CDR3 sequence is CASSQDLRGGAADTQYF. CDR3 nucleotides: TGCGCCAGCAGCCAAGATCTCCGCGGGGGGGCGGCAGATACGCAGTATTTT.

J is TRBJ2-2 and V is TRBV7-2; 9 bases are shared with TRBD2. V trimming: 1 base; J trimming: 7 bases; junction bases outside the gene matches: 7. The CDR3 is 16 amino acids. Per the germline V gene, CDR1 is SGHTA and CDR2 is FQGNSA. The chain's CDR3 is CASSLVAGGLHGELFF. CDR3 DNA: TGTGCCAGCAGCTTAGTTGCGGGGGGGCTCCACGGGGAGCTGTTTTTT.